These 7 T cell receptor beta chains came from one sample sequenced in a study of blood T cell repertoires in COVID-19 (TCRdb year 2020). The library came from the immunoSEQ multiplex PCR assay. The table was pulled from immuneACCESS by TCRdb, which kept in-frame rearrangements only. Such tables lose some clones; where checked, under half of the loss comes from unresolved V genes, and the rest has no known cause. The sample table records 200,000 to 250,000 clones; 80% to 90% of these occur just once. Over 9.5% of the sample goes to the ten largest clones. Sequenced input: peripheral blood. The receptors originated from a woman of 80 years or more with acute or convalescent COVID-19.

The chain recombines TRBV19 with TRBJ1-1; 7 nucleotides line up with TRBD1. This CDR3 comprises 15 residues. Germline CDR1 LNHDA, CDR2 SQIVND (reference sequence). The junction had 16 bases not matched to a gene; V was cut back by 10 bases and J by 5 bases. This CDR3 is CATLPRTGVWTEAFF. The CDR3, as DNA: TGTGCCACCCTCCCCCGAACAGGGGTCTGGACTGAAGCTTTCTTT.

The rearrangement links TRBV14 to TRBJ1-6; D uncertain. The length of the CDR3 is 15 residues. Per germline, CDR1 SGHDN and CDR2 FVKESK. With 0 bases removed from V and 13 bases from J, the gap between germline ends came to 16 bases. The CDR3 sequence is CASSQDRGPTLPLHF. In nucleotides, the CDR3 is TGTGCCAGCAGCCAAGATCGAGGCCCGACTTTGCCCCTCCACTTT.

The CDR3 loop reads CASTDRSASTDTQYF. In DNA form, the CDR3 reads TGTGCCAGCACCGACAGGTCCGCTAGCACAGATACGCAGTATTTT. The V gene is TRBV2, the J gene TRBJ2-3; tentatively, D is TRBD1 (6 bases). This CDR3 is built from 15 residues. V lost 7 bases and J 0 bases, leaving 14 bases between the germline ends. Germline lookup yields CDR1 SNHLY and CDR2 FYNNEI. The whole variable domain, filled in from reference TRBV2 and TRBJ2-3, reads EPEVTQTPSHQVTQMGQEVILRCVPISNHLYFYWYRQILGQKVEFLVSFYNNEISEKSEIFDDQFSVERPDGSNFTLKIRSTKLEDSAMYFCASTDRSASTDTQYFGPGTRLTVL.

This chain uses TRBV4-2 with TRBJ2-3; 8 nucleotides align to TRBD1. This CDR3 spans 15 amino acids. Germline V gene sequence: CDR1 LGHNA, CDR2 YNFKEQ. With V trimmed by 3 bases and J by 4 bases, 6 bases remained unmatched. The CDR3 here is CASSQRQGWPDTQYF. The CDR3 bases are TGTGCCAGCAGCCAGCGACAGGGGTGGCCAGATACGCAGTATTTT.

The CDR3 loop is CASSLGGGLNEQFF. The CDR3 DNA is TGTGCCAGCAGCTTAGGGGGAGGATTGAATGAGCAGTTCTTC. The chain is built from TRBV7-9 and TRBJ2-1; D is perhaps TRBD2 (6 bases). V shed 1 base and J shed 7 bases, with 11 bases lying between them. Germline values: CDR1 SEHNR, CDR2 FQNEAQ (reference sequence). This CDR3 spans 14 amino acids. The full variable domain, completed using reference TRBV7-9 and TRBJ2-1, is DTGVSQNPRHKITKRGQNVTFRCDPISEHNRLYWYRQTLGQGPEFLTYFQNEAQLEKSRLLSDRFSAERPKGSFSTLEIQRTEQGDSAMYLCASSLGGGLNEQFFGPGTRLTVL.

The CDR3 reads CASSRGGTSGNTGELFF. The DNA of the CDR3 is TGTGCCAGCAGCCGTGGGGGGACTAGCGGGAACACCGGGGAGCTGTTTTTT. The V and J genes are TRBV3-1 (or the pseudogene TRBV3-2) and TRBJ2-2, with 11 nucleotides matching TRBD2. Germline V gene sequence: CDR1 LGHDT, CDR2 YNNKEL (reference sequence). The CDR3 covers 17 residues. Trimming cost V 4 bases and J 1 base; bases outside gene matches: 5.

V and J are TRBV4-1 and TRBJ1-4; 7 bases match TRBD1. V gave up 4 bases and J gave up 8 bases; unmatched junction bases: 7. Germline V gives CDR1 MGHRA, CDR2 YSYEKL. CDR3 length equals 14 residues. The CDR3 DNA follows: TGCGCCAGCAGCCTGGGACAGAGGGGGGAAAAACTGTTTTTT. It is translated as CASSLGQRGEKLFF.